This T cell receptor beta chain was profiled in a study of neoadjuvant nivolumab and ipilimumab in lung cancer. Study context: Patients got nivolumab 3 mg/kg on days 1, 15 and 29; combination added ipilimumab 1 mg/kg day 1.

Concerning this clone: Antigen: not known.

This table comes from immunoSEQ multiplex PCR, and its TCRdb copy is limited to in-frame clones, with some not included. Among tens of thousands of clones listed, roughly 89% were seen once. Germline CDR1 is SQVTM and CDR2 is ANQGSEA. The V gene lost 7 bases and the J gene lost 0 bases, with 10 bases spanning the gap. This CDR3 contains 13 residues. Study findings and constraints: Only a single major-pathologic-response sample was available for clonality analysis. Only two of four nivolumab-treated tumors gained richness and clonality by surgery.

The receptor's source is an adult with non-small cell lung cancer. Some clones in this sample may be carry-over from other donors' samples. V is TRBV29-1 and J is TRBJ2-1; D remains ambiguous. Sequencing used blood, obtained before neoadjuvant nivolumab, alone or with ipilimumab. The CDR3 loop reads CSAARSSYNEQFF. CDR3 sequence (DNA): TGCAGCGCCGCGCGGAGCTCCTACAATGAGCAGTTCTTC.